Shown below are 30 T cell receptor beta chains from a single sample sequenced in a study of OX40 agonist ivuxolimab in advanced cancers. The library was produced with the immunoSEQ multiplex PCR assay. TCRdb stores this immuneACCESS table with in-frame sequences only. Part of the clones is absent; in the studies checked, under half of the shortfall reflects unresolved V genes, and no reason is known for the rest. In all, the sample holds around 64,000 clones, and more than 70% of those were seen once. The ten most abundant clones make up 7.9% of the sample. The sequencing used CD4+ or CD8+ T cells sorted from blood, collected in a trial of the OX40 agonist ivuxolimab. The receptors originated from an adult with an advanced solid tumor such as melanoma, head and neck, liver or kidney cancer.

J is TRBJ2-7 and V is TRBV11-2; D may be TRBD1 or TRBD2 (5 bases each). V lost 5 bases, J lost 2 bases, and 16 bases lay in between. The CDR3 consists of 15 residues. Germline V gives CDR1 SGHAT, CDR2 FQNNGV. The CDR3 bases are TGTGCCAGCAGCCCGAGGGGTGCCAGGGCCTACGAGCAGTACTTC. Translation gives CASSPRGARAYEQYF.

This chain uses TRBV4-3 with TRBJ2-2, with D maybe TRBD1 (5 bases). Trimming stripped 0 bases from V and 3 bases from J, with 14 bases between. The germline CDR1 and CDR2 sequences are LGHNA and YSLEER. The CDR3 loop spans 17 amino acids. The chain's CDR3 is CASSQDSGILDTGELFF. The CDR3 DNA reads TGCGCCAGCAGCCAAGATTCAGGGATATTGGACACCGGGGAGCTGTTTTTT.

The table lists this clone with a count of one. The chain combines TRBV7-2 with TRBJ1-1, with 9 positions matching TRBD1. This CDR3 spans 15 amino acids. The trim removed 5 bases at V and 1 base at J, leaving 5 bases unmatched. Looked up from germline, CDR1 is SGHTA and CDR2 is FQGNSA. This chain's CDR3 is CASSPDRGSNTEAFF. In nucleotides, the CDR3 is TGTGCCAGCAGCCCGGACAGGGGTTCGAACACTGAAGCTTTCTTT.

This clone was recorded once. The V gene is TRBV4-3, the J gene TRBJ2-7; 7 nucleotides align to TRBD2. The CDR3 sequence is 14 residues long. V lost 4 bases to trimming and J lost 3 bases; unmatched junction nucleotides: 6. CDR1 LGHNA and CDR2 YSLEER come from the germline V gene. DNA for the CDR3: TGCGCCAGCAGCCCATCTAGCGGAGGCTACGAGCAGTACTTC. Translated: CASSPSSGGYEQYF.

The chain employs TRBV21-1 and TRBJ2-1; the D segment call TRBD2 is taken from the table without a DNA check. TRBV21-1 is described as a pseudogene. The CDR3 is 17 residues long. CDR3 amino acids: CASSKALCPISRHEQFF. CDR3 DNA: TGTGCCAGCAGCAAAGCGCTTTGCCCTATTTCGCGCCATGAGCAGTTCTTC.

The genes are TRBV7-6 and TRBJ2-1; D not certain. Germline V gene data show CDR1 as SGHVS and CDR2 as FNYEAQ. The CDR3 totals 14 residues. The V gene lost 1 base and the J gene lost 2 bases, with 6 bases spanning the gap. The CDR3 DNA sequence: TGTGCCAGCAGCTTAGAGGAAACCTACAATGAGCAGTTCTTC. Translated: CASSLEETYNEQFF.

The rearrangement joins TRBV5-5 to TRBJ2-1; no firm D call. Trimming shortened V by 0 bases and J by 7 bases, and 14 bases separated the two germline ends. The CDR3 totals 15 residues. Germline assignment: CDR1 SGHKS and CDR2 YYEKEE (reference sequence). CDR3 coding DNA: TGTGCCAGCAGCTTGGCTGCGTCCCGGGTTAATGAGCAGTTCTTC. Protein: CASSLAASRVNEQFF. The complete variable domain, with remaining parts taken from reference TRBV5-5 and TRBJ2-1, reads DAGVTQSPTHLIKTRGQQVTLRCSPISGHKSVSWYQQVLGQGPQFIFQYYEKEERGRGNFPDRFSARQFPNYSSELNVNALLLGDSALYLCASSLAASRVNEQFFGPGTRLTVL.

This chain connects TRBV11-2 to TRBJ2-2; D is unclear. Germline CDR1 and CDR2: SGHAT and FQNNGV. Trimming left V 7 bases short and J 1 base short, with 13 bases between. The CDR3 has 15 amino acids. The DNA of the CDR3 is TGTGCCAGCACCCCGGGTCCGGGGAACACCGGGGAGCTGTTTTTT. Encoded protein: CASTPGPGNTGELFF.

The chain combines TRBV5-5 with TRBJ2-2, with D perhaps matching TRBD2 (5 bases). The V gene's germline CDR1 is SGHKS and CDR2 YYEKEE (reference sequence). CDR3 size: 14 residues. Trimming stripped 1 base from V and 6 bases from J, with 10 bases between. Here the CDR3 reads CASSLRGKSGELFF. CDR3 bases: TGTGCCAGCAGCTTGAGAGGGAAGTCCGGGGAGCTGTTTTTT.

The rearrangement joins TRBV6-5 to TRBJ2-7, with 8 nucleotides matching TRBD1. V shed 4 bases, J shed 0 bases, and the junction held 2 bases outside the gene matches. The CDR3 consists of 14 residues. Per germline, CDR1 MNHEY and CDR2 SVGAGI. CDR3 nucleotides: TGTGCCAGCAGTTGGACAGGGAGCTCCTACGAGCAGTACTTC. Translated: CASSWTGSSYEQYF.

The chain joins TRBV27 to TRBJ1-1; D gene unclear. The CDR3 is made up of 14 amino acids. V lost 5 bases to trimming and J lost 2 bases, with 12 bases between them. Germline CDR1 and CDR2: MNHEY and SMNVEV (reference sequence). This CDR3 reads CASSPRADNTEAFF. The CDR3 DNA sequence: TGTGCCAGCAGTCCCCGGGCCGACAACACTGAAGCTTTCTTT.

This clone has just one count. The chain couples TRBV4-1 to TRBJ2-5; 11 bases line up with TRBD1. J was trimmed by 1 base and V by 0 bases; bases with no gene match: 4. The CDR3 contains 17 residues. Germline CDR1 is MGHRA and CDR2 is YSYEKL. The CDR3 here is CASSQDWDRGFQETQYF. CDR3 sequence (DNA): TGCGCCAGCAGCCAAGACTGGGACAGGGGGTTCCAAGAGACCCAGTACTTC.

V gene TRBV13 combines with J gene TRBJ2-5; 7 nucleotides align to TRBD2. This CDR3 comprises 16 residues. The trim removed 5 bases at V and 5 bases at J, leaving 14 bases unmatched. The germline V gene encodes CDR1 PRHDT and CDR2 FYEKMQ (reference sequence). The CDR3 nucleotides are TGTGCCAGCAGCGCTTCCGGGACGGCGGGAGTGGAGACCCAGTACTTC. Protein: CASSASGTAGVETQYF.

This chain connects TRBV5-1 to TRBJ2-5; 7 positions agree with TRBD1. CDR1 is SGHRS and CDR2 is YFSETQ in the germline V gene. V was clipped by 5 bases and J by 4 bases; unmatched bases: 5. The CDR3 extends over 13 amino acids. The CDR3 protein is CASSEGATETQYF. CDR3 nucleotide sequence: TGCGCCAGCAGTGAGGGGGCTACAGAGACCCAGTACTTC. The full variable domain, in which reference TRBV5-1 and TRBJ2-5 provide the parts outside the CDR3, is KAGVTQTPRYLIKTRGQQVTLSCSPISGHRSVSWYQQTPGQGLQFLFEYFSETQRNKGNFPGRFSGRQFSNSRSEMNVSTLELGDSALYLCASSEGATETQYFGPGTRLLVL.

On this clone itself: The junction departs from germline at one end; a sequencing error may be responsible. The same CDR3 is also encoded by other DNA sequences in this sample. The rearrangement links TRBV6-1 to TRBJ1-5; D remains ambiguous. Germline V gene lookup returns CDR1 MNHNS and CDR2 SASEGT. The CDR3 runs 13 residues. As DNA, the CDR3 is TGTGCCACCCACGCAATGAGCAATCAGCCCCAACATTTT. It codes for CATHAMSNQPQHF.

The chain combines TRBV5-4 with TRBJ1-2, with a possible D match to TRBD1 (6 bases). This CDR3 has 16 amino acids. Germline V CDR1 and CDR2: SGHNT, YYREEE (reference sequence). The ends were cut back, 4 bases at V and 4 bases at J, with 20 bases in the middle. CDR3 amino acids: CASSPAPGAHSYGYTF. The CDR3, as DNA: TGTGCCAGCAGCCCGGCCCCGGGGGCGCACTCCTATGGCTACACCTTC.

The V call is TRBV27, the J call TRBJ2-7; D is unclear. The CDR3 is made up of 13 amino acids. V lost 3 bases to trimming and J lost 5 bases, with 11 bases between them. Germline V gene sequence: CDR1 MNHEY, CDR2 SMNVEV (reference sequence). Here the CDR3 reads CASSFQAGDEQYF. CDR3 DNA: TGTGCCAGCAGTTTTCAGGCAGGAGACGAGCAGTACTTC.

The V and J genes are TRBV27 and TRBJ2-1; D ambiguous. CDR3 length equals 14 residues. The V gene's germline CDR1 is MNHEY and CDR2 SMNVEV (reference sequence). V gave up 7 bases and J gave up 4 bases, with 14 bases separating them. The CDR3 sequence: CASTPIDSYNEQFF. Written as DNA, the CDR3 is TGTGCCAGCACCCCTATCGACTCATACAATGAGCAGTTCTTC.

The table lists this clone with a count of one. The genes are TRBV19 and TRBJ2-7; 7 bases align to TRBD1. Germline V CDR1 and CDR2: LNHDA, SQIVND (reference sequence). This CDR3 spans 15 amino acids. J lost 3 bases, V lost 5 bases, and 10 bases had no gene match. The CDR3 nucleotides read TGTGCCAGTAGTCGCGACAGGGTAACGGTCTACGAGCAGTACTTC. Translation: CASSRDRVTVYEQYF.

The CDR3 nucleotides are TGTGCCAGCAGCTTAGTTTCGCATACAGGGGGCGAGCAGTTCTTC. This translates into CASSLVSHTGGEQFF. The chain recombines TRBV11-2 with TRBJ2-1; 9 positions agree with TRBD1. The CDR3 contains 15 residues. CDR1 is SGHAT, CDR2 FQNNGV, per germline. The V and J ends lost 1 base and 10 bases, in that order; junction bases with no gene match: 8.

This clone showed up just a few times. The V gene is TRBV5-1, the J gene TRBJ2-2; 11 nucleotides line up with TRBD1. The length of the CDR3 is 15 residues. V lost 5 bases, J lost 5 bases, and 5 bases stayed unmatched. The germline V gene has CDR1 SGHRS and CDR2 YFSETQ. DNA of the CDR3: TGCGCCAGCAGACCCGGGACAGGGGGAACCGGGGAGCTGTTTTTT. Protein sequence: CASRPGTGGTGELFF.

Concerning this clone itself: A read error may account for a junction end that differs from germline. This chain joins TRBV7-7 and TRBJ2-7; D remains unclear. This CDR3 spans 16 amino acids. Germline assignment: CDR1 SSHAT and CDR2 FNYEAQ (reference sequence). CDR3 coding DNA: TGTGCTAGCAGCTTCCGGTTAGGACGAAGCTCCTACGAGCAGTACTTC. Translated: CASSFRLGRSSYEQYF.

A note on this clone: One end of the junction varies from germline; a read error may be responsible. For the CDR3, the DNA is TGTGCTAGCAGCCGGGGGGGGTTGGATGAGCAGTTCTTC. Residues: CASSRGGLDEQFF. V is TRBV7-7 and J is TRBJ2-1, with TRBD2 matching 8 bases. The germline V gene encodes CDR1 SSHAT and CDR2 FNYEAQ (reference sequence). The CDR3 consists of 13 residues.

The DNA of the CDR3 is TGTGCCATCAGGACCCACCGTCGGGGCGTGGACAATGAGCAGTTCTTC. Translated: CAIRTHRRGVDNEQFF. The chain employs TRBV10-3 and TRBJ2-1; perhaps D is TRBD1 or TRBD2 (5 bases each). V was clipped by 6 bases and J by 5 bases, with 20 bases between them. The length of the CDR3 is 16 residues. The germline V gene has CDR1 ENHRY and CDR2 SYGVKD.

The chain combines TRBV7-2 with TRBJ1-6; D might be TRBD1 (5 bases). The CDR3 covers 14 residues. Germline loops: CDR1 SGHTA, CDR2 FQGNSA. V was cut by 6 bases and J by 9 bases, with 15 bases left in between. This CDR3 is CASSYRDLSSPLHF. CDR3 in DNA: TGTGCCAGCAGTTACCGGGACCTAAGTTCACCCCTCCACTTT.

CDR3 coding DNA: TGTGCCAGCAGCCACCGGGACAGGGCCATCCGCTCCTACAATGAGCAGTTCTTC. Protein product: CASSHRDRAIRSYNEQFF. The V and J genes are TRBV7-2 and TRBJ2-1; TRBD1 matches at 9 bases. This CDR3 is 18 amino acids long. The junction had 11 bases not matched to a gene; V was cut back by 5 bases and J by 0 bases. Germline CDR1 and CDR2: SGHTA and FQGNSA.

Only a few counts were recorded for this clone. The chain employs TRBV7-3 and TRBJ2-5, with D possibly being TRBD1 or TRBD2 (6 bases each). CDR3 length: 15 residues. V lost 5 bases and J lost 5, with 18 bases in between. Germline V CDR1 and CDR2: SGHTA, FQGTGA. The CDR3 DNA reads TGTGCCAGCAGCCCACAGGGTGAAGGGAGGGAGACCCAGTACTTC. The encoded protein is CASSPQGEGRETQYF.

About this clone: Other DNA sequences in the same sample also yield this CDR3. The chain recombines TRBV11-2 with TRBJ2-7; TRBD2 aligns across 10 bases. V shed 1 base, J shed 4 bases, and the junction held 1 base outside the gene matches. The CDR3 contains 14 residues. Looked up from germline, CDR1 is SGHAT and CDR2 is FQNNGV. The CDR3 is CASSLGLAGYEQYF. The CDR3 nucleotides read TGTGCCAGCAGCTTAGGACTAGCGGGTTACGAGCAGTACTTC.

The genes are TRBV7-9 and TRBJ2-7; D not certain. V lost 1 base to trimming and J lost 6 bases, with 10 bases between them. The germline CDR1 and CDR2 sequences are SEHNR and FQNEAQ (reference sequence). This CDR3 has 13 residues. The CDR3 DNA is TGTGCCAGCAGCTTAGACGGACCCTGCGAGCAGTACTTC. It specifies CASSLDGPCEQYF.

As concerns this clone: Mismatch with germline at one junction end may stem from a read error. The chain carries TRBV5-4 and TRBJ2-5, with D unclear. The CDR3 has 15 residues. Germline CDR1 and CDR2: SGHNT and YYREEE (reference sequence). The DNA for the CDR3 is TGCGCCAGCAGCCAAGGAAGCGCACAGTGGGAGACCCAGTACTTC. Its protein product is CASSQGSAQWETQYF.